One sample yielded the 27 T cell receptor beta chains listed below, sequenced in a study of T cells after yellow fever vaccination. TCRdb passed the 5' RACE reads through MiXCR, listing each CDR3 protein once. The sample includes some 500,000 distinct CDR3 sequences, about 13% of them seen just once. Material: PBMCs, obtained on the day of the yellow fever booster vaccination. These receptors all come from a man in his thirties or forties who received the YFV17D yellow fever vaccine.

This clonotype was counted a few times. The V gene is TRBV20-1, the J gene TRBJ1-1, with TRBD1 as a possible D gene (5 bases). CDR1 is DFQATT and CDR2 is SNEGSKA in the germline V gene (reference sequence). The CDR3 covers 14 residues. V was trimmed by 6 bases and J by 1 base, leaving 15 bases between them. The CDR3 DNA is TGCAGTGCCACCAAGGGTGGGACGAACACTGAAGCTTTCTTT. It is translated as CSATKGGTNTEAFF.

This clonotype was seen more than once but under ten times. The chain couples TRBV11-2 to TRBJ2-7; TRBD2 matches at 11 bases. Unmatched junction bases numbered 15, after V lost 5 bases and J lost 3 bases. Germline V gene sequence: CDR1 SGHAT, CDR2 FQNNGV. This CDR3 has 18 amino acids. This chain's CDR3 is CASSEAGGTSGKHYEQYF. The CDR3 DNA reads TGTGCCAGCAGCGAGGCGGGGGGGACTAGCGGAAAGCACTACGAGCAGTACTTC.

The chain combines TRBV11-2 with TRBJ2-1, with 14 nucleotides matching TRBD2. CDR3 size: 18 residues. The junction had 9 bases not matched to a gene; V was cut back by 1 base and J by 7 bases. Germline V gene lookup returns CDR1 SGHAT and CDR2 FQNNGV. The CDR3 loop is CASSLGGTSGSGTNEQFF. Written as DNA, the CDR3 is TGTGCCAGCAGCTTAGGCGGGACTAGCGGGAGTGGTACTAATGAGCAGTTCTTC.

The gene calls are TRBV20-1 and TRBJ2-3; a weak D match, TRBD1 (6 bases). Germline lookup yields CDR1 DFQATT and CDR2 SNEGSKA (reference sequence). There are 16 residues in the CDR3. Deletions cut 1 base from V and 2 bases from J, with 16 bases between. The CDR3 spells CSARGGHLSLTDTQYF. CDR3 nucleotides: TGCAGTGCTAGAGGGGGACACCTCAGTCTCACAGATACGCAGTATTTT.

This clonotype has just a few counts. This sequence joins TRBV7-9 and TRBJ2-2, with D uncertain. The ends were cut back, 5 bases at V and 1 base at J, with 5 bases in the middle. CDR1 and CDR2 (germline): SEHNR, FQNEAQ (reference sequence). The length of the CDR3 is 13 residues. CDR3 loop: CASSRVNTGELFF. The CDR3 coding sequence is TGTGCCAGCAGCAGGGTGAACACCGGGGAGCTGTTTTTT.

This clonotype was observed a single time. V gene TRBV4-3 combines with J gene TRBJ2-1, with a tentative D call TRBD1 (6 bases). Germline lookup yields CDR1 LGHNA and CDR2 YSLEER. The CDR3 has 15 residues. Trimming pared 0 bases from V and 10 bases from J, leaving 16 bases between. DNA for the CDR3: TGCGCCAGCAGCCAAGATAACAGGGTGGTGAGGGAGCAGTTCTTC. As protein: CASSQDNRVVREQFF.

CDR3 nucleotides: TGCGCCAGCAGCCAAGATTTCCGGCCGGGACGGTTTAATGAAAAACTGTTTTTT. Its protein product is CASSQDFRPGRFNEKLFF. This rearrangement joins TRBV4-3 to TRBJ1-4; D might be TRBD1 (5 bases). The V end was cut by 0 bases, the J end by 4 bases, with 18 bases between. Germline V gene data show CDR1 as LGHNA and CDR2 as YSLEER. The CDR3 covers 18 residues.

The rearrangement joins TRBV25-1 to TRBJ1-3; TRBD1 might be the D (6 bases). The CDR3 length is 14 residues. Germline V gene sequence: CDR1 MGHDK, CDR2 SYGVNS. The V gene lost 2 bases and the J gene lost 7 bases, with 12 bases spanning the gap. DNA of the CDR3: TGTGCCAGCAGTGAACCCCCGCAGGGGAACACCATATATTTT. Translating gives CASSEPPQGNTIYF.

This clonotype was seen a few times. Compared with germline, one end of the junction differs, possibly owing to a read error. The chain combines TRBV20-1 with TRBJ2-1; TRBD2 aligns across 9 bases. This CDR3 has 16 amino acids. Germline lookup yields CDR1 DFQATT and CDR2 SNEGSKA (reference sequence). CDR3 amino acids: CCARSPGLAGSNEQFF. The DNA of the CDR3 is TGCTGTGCTAGGTCCCCAGGCCTAGCGGGAAGTAATGAGCAGTTCTTC.

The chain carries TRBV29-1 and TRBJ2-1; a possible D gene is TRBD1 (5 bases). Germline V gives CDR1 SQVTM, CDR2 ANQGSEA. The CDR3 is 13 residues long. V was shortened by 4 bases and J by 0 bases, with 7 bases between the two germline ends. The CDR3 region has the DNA TGCAGCGTTGTAGGGGCCTCCTACAATGAGCAGTTCTTC. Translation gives CSVVGASYNEQFF.

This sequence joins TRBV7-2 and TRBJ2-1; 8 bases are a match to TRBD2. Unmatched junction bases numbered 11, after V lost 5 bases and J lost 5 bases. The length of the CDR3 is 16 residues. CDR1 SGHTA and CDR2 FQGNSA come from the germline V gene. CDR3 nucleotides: TGTGCCAGCAGCCAGACCGGCGGGAGGCGGGACAATGAGCAGTTCTTC. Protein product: CASSQTGGRRDNEQFF. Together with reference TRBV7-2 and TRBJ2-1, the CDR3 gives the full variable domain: GAGVSQSPSNKVTEKGKDVELRCDPISGHTALYWYRQSLGQGLEFLIYFQGNSAPDKSGLPSDRFSAERTGGSVSTLTIQRTQQEDSAVYLCASSQTGGRRDNEQFFGPGTRLTVL.

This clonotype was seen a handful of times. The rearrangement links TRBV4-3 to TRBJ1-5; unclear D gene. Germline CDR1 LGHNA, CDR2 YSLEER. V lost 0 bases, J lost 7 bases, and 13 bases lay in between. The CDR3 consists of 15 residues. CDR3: CASSQDTWGGQPQHF. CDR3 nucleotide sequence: TGCGCCAGCAGCCAAGATACGTGGGGAGGACAGCCCCAGCATTTT.

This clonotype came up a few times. The CDR3: CASSLVRELAGMDEQFF. The CDR3 nucleotides read TGTGCCAGCAGCTTAGTACGTGAACTAGCGGGGATGGATGAGCAGTTCTTC. The chain couples TRBV7-9 to TRBJ2-1, with 10 bases fitting TRBD2. CDR3 length equals 17 residues. Germline CDR1 SEHNR, CDR2 FQNEAQ (reference sequence). The J segment lost 8 bases and the V segment lost 1 base, leaving 11 bases of the junction unmatched.

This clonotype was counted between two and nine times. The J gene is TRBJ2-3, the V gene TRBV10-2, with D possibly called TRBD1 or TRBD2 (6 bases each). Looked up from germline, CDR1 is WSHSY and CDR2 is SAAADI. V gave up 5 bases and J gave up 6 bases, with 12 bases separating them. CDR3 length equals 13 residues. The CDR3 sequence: CASSRGGGDTQYF. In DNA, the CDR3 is TGCGCCAGCAGTCGAGGAGGGGGGGATACGCAGTATTTT.

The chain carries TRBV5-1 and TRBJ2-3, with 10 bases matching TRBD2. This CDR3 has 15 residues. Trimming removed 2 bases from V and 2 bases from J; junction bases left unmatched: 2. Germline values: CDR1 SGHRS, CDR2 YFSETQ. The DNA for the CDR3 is TGCGCCAGCAGCTTAGGACTAGCGGCCACAGATACGCAGTATTTT. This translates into CASSLGLAATDTQYF.

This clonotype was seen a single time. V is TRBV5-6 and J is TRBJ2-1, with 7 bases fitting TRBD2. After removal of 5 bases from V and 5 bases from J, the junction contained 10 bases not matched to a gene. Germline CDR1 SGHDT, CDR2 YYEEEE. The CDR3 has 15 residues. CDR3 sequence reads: CASRLWLAENNEQFF. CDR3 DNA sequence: TGTGCCAGCAGGCTGTGGCTAGCGGAGAACAATGAGCAGTTCTTC.

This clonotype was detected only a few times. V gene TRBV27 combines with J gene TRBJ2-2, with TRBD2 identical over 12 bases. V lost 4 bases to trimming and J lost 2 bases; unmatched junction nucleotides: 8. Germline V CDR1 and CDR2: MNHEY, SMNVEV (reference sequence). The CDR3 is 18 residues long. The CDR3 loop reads CASSSPLAGGLNTGELFF. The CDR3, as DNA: TGTGCCAGCAGTTCCCCACTAGCGGGAGGCCTCAACACCGGGGAGCTGTTTTTT.

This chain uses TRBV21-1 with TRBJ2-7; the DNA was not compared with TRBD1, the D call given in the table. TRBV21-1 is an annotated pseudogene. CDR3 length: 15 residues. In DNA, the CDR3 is TGTGCCAGCAGGAAACGGGACCGAAACTCCTACGAGCAGTACTTC. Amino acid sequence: CASRKRDRNSYEQYF.

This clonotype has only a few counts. CDR3 protein: CASSRDSARANVLTF. CDR3 coding DNA: TGTGCCAGCAGCCGGGACAGCGCGAGGGCCAACGTCCTGACTTTC. The rearrangement joins TRBV5-4 to TRBJ2-6; 7 bases align to TRBD1. Germline lookup yields CDR1 SGHNT and CDR2 YYREEE (reference sequence). The CDR3 length is 15 residues. J gave up 5 bases and V 4 bases, and 6 bases lay outside the gene matches.

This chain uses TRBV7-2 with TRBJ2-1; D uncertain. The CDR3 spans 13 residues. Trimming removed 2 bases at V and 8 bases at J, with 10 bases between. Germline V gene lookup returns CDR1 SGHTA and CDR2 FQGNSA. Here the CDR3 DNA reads TGTGCCAGCAGCTTAATGTCCTGGGATGAGCAGTTCTTC. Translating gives CASSLMSWDEQFF.

DNA of the CDR3: TGTGCCACCAAGAGGGCTGCTAGCACAGATACGCAGTATTTT. Translated: CATKRAASTDTQYF. V gene TRBV6-4 combines with J gene TRBJ2-3; D possibly corresponds to TRBD2 (5 bases). V gave up 10 bases and J gave up 0 bases, with 14 bases separating them. Germline V gives CDR1 MRHNA, CDR2 SNTAGT. The length of the CDR3 is 14 residues.

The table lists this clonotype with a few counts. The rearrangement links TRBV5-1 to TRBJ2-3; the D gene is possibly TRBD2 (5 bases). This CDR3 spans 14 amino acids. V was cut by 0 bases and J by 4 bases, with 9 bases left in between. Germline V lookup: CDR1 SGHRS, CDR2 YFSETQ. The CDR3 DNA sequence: TGCGCCAGCAGCTTGGGAGCGGACTCAGATACGCAGTATTTT. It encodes CASSLGADSDTQYF.

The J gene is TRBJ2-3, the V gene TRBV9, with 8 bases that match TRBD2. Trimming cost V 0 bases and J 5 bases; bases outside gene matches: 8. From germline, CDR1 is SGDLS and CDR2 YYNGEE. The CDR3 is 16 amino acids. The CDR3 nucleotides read TGTGCCAGCAGCGTAGCCGCGGGAGGCCGAGGAGATACGCAGTATTTT. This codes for CASSVAAGGRGDTQYF. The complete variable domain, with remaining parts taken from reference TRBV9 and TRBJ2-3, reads DSGVTQTPKHLITATGQRVTLRCSPRSGDLSVYWYQQSLDQGLQFLIQYYNGEERAKGNILERFSAQQFPDLHSELNLSSLELGDSALYFCASSVAAGGRGDTQYFGPGTRLTVL.

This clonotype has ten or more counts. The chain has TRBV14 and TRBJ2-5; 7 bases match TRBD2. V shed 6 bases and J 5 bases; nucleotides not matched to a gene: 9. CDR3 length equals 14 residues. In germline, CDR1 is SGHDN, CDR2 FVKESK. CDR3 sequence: CASSTAGNRETQYF. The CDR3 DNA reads TGTGCCAGCAGTACAGCGGGAAATCGGGAGACCCAGTACTTC.

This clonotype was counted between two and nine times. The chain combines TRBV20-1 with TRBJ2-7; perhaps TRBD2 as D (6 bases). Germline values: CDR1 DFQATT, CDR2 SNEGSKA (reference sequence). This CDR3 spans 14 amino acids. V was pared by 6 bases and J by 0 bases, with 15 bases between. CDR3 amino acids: CSARARGYSYEQYF. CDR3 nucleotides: TGCAGTGCCAGGGCGCGGGGATACTCCTACGAGCAGTACTTC.

CDR3 in amino acids: CSASLGQAYTF. The CDR3 bases are TGCAGCGCGAGCCTCGGACAGGCCTACACCTTC. The V and J genes are TRBV29-1 and TRBJ1-2, with 7 bases aligning to TRBD1. V trimming: 7 bases; J trimming: 10 bases; junction bases outside the gene matches: 9. The V gene's germline CDR1 is SQVTM and CDR2 ANQGSEA. The CDR3 sequence is 11 residues long.

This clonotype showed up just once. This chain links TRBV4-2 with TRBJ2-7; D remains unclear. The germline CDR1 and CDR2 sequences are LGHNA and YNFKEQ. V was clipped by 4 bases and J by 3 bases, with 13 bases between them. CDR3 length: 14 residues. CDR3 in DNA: TGTGCCAGCAGCCCCGGAGCCCATAACTACGAGCAGTACTTC. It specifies CASSPGAHNYEQYF.